A selection of T cell receptor beta chains follows, all from one sample in a study of PD-L1 blockade in urothelial cancer. Here immunoSEQ multiplex PCR was the method, and the copy in TCRdb shows in-frame clones only, minus some. The sample consists of 35,000 or so clones, 84% of them appearing once. The sequencing here drew on PBMCs, taken around atezolizumab (anti-PD-L1) treatment. These receptors originate from a man aged 35-49 years with urothelial cancer. Each CDR3 is given with its conserved first and last residue. D genes are given only for firm matches. Clone size is given for some rows only: seen once, a few or many times, or a class if the clone is expanded.

TRBJ1-1	TRBV27	-	-	CASKSGLNTEAFF	TGTGCCAGCAAATCGGGATTGAACACTGAAGCTTTCTTT
TRBJ1-6	TRBV30	-	-	CAWTEADNSPLHF	TGTGCCTGGACAGAGGCAGATAATTCACCCCTCCACTTT
TRBJ2-5	TRBV19	-	-	CASSSISGAKETQYF	TGTGCCAGTAGTTCCATTAGCGGAGCCAAAGAGACCCAGTACTTC
TRBJ2-7	TRBV5-5	-	-	CASSSSGGRPYEQYF	TGTGCCAGCAGCTCGTCGGGGGGCAGGCCCTACGAGCAGTACTTC
TRBJ2-1	TRBV5-1	-	-	CASSLSFNEQFF	TGCGCCAGCAGCCTTTCTTTCAATGAGCAGTTCTTC
TRBJ2-7	TRBV7-9	-	-	CASSLSQFSYEQYF	TGTGCCAGCAGCTTGAGCCAATTCTCCTACGAGCAGTACTTC
TRBJ2-3	TRBV2	-	few	CASTLGTGSDTQYF	TGTGCCAGCACCTTGGGTACAGGGTCAGATACGCAGTATTTT
TRBJ1-2	TRBV6-5	TRBD1	-	CASTRGQPNYGYTF	TGTGCCAGCACACGGGGACAGCCTAACTATGGCTACACCTTC
TRBJ1-1	TRBV5-1	-	-	CASSLQPDLNTEAFF	TGCGCCAGCAGCTTACAGCCGGACTTGAACACTGAAGCTTTCTTT
TRBJ2-7	TRBV6-6	TRBD1	-	CASRPGQPREQYF	TGTGCCAGCAGGCCGGGACAGCCTAGGGAGCAGTACTTC
TRBJ1-4	TRBV19	TRBD1	-	CASSIAAGGVEKLFF	TGTGCCAGTAGTATAGCGGCAGGGGGCGTTGAAAAACTGTTTTTT
TRBJ2-7	TRBV1	-	once	CTSSQDLSPIYEQYF	TGCACCAGCAGCCAAGATTTGTCCCCCATCTACGAGCAGTACTTC
TRBJ2-2	TRBV27	TRBD2	-	CASSLGLAGGKNTGELFF	TGTGCCAGCAGTTTGGGACTAGCGGGAGGGAAAAACACCGGGGAGCTGTTTTTT
TRBJ2-7	TRBV7-8	-	-	CASSLALGSLAGTSYEQYF	TGTGCCAGCAGCTTAGCCCTGGGCAGTTTGGCGGGCACCTCCTACGAGCAGTACTTC
TRBJ1-5	TRBV6-1	-	-	CASSPRSSSNQPQHF	TGTGCCAGCAGTCCCCGGAGCAGTAGCAATCAGCCCCAGCATTTT
TRBJ2-7	TRBV7-9	TRBD1	-	CAIQAGTGVTTNYEQYF	TGTGCCATCCAAGCCGGGACAGGAGTTACGACTAACTACGAGCAGTACTTC
TRBJ1-5	TRBV19	TRBD1	medium-sized	CASSIRGDQPQHF	TGTGCCAGTAGTATCAGGGGGGATCAGCCCCAGCATTTT
TRBJ1-2	TRBV29-1	-	-	CSVEDTGGGGYTF	TGCAGCGTTGAAGATACGGGGGGTGGGGGCTACACCTTC
TRBJ2-6	TRBV30	-	-	CAWSVSGANVLTF	TGTGCCTGGAGTGTCAGTGGGGCCAACGTCCTGACTTTC